Sequencing of this T cell receptor (beta chain) was carried out in a study of blood T cell repertoires in COVID-19. Overall study context: In each case, the material was cDNA or gDNA derived from T cells, B-cell-depleted T cells, or PBMCs.

J was trimmed by 6 bases and V by 6 bases; bases with no gene match: 9. The germline V gene encodes CDR1 ENHRY and CDR2 SYGVKD. This CDR3 has 14 amino acids. The authors' processing: Reference gene primer amplification yielded estimated nucleated cell counts. Profiling relied on immunoSEQ multiplex PCR, and the TCRdb table lists in-frame clones only, not all of them. Clone size and V and J calls were adopted from that table, with D and trimming inferred from the DNA. The repertoire holds some 150,000 clones, with approximately 87% as singletons. V and J are TRBV10-3 and TRBJ2-7; 9 bases fit TRBD2. The source is a man aged 45-65 years who had recovered from COVID-19. Sequenced material: peripheral blood. As DNA, the CDR3 is TGTGCCATCAGGGCATTTGGGACTAGCACCGAGCAGTACTTC. Translating gives CAIRAFGTSTEQYF.